Presented here are 22 T cell receptor beta chains from one specimen sequenced in a study of glioma-infiltrating T cells. TCR alpha and beta CDR3 regions were amplified from RNA using iRepertoire nested multiplex PCR. TCRdb reprocessed the multiplex PCR reads with MiXCR, giving one entry per CDR3 protein. Here the sample spans about 140,000 distinct CDR3 sequences, more than 35% being singletons. Specimen: glioma tissue, nonneoplastic brain tissue, or PBMCs (not recorded which). The receptors were gathered from a human donor with low-grade glioma or glioblastoma, undergoing nonglioma brain surgery, or in good health (not recorded which).

The genes are TRBV20-1 and TRBJ2-1; 8 bases match TRBD2. The germline V gene has CDR1 DFQATT and CDR2 SNEGSKA (reference sequence). CDR3 length: 15 amino acids. V trimming: 3 bases; J trimming: 3 bases; junction bases outside the gene matches: 7. CDR3 in DNA: TGCAGTGCTAGGAAACTAGCGGCCATCTACAATGAGCAGTTCTTC. This gives the protein CSARKLAAIYNEQFF.

This clonotype turned up a few times. The gene calls are TRBV10-1 and TRBJ2-3; no clear D. Trimming took 0 bases from V and 2 from J, leaving 6 bases between them. From germline, CDR1 is WNHNN and CDR2 SYGVQD (reference sequence). The CDR3 sequence is 14 residues long. CDR3 bases: TGCGCCAGCAGTGAGTCCCAGATCACAGATACGCAGTATTTT. This sequence encodes CASSESQITDTQYF.

This clonotype has just a few counts. The V call is TRBV7-9, the J call TRBJ1-1, with unresolved D. V lost 1 base and J lost 4, with 7 bases in between. The germline gives CDR1 SEHNR, CDR2 FQNEAQ (reference sequence). This CDR3 contains 13 residues. DNA for the CDR3: TGTGCCAGCAGCTTAGGGAGTAGCACTGAAGCTTTCTTT. This codes for CASSLGSSTEAFF. Full variable domain (outside the CDR3, taken from reference TRBV7-9 and TRBJ1-1): DTGVSQNPRHKITKRGQNVTFRCDPISEHNRLYWYRQTLGQGPEFLTYFQNEAQLEKSRLLSDRFSAERPKGSFSTLEIQRTEQGDSAMYLCASSLGSSTEAFFGQGTRLTVV.

This clonotype came up once. This chain joins TRBV24-1 and TRBJ2-1; 10 bases fit TRBD2. Germline values: CDR1 KGHDR, CDR2 SFDVKD. Trimming at V came to 0 bases and at J to 0 bases, leaving 4 bases not matched to a gene. The CDR3 has 18 residues. CDR3 protein: CATSDLTSGTSSYNEQFF. DNA for the CDR3: TGTGCCACCAGTGATTTGACTAGCGGGACGAGCTCCTACAATGAGCAGTTCTTC.

The rearrangement uses TRBV12-3 or TRBV12-4 and TRBJ2-5; no clear D gene. The germline V and J ends were trimmed by 2 bases and 5 bases, with 6 bases remaining between them. The CDR3 is made up of 12 amino acids. CDR3 sequence (DNA): TGTGCCAGCAGTTTACTGTTGGAGACCCAGTACTTC. Translated: CASSLLLETQYF.

Only a few counts were recorded for this clonotype. The V call is TRBV7-9, the J call TRBJ2-5; the match to TRBD2 covers 7 bases. CDR1 is SEHNR, CDR2 FQNEAQ, per germline (reference sequence). The junction had 12 bases not matched to a gene; V was cut back by 3 bases and J by 5 bases. CDR3 size: 16 residues. CDR3 bases: TGTGCCAGCAGCTTTAACCCGATCGGGACTACGGAGACCCAGTACTTC. This codes for CASSFNPIGTTETQYF.

The genes are TRBV3-1 and TRBJ2-2; TRBD2 is a possible D gene (5 bases). The V and J ends lost 0 bases and 5 bases respectively, with 13 bases between them. CDR1 and CDR2 (germline): LGHDT, YNNKEL (reference sequence). This CDR3 is built from 16 residues. The CDR3 reads CASSQEYSERTGELFF. CDR3 DNA: TGTGCCAGCAGCCAAGAGTATAGCGAAAGGACCGGGGAGCTGTTTTTT.

This rearrangement joins TRBV20-1 to TRBJ2-7; TRBD1 or TRBD2 may be the D gene (7 bases each). The V gene's germline CDR1 is DFQATT and CDR2 SNEGSKA (reference sequence). The germline V and J ends were trimmed by 2 bases and 5 bases, with 25 bases remaining between them. The CDR3 runs to 17 residues. The DNA for the CDR3 is TGCAGTGCTAGATTCAACAGGGGTGGGGGGGGATCCCACGAGCAGTACTTC. It specifies CSARFNRGGGGSHEQYF.

This clonotype was observed a handful of times. This sequence joins TRBV6-1 and TRBJ1-1; 9 bases are shared with TRBD1. The CDR3 runs to 15 residues. Germline loops: CDR1 MNHNS, CDR2 SASEGT. V lost 2 bases, J lost 5 bases, and 6 bases stayed unmatched. The CDR3 bases are TGTGCCAGCAGTGAACCGGGACAGGGTTTAACTGAAGCTTTCTTT. It encodes CASSEPGQGLTEAFF.

As concerns this clonotype: Sequence at one end of the junction differs from germline and may be a read error. V usage is TRBV6-1 and J usage is TRBJ2-7; D is ambiguous. This CDR3 spans 12 amino acids. Germline lookup yields CDR1 MNHNS and CDR2 SASEGT. The CDR3 DNA reads TGCGCCAGCAGTGATATGAATCTCGAGCAGTACTTC. Translation gives CASSDMNLEQYF.

This clonotype was found a few times. A junction end diverges from the germline sequence, so it may reflect a read error. The chain combines TRBV4-2 with TRBJ1-1; 7 bases agree with TRBD1. The CDR3 loop spans 16 amino acids. Germline V gene data show CDR1 as LGHNA and CDR2 as YNFKEQ. The CDR3, as DNA: TGTGCCAGCAGCCAAGGGGGGGCGACAGGGAACCCTGAAGCTTTCTTT. Its protein product is CASSQGGATGNPEAFF.

The chain is built from TRBV11-3 and TRBJ2-7, with 8 bases identical to TRBD1. The CDR3 loop spans 13 amino acids. Germline V CDR1 and CDR2: SGHNT, YENEEA. Trimming at V came to 1 base and at J to 6 bases, leaving 2 bases not matched to a gene. This CDR3 reads CASSLGTGGEQYF. CDR3 sequence (DNA): TGTGCCAGCAGCTTAGGAACAGGGGGCGAGCAGTACTTC.

V is TRBV18 and J is TRBJ1-5; perhaps TRBD1 as D (5 bases). Trimming left V 4 bases short and J 5 bases short, with 9 bases between. The CDR3 covers 13 residues. Germline CDR1 reads KGHSH; CDR2 reads LQKENI. The CDR3 coding sequence is TGTGCCAGCTCACGGGACTCAGATCAGCCCCAGCATTTT. Its protein is CASSRDSDQPQHF.

The genes are TRBV7-9 and TRBJ1-2; D not certain. Germline V lookup: CDR1 SEHNR, CDR2 FQNEAQ (reference sequence). Trimming removed 3 bases from V and 6 bases from J, with 5 bases in between. The CDR3 is made up of 11 amino acids. CDR3 protein: CASSLVDGYTF. CDR3 coding DNA: TGTGCCAGCAGCTTGGTGGATGGCTACACCTTC.

The J gene is TRBJ1-1, the V gene TRBV6-4; D ambiguous. This CDR3 region has 13 residues. The V gene lost 0 bases and the J gene lost 3 bases, with 5 bases spanning the gap. Germline V gene data show CDR1 as MRHNA and CDR2 as SNTAGT. CDR3 region: CASSDSMDTEAFF. The CDR3, as DNA: TGTGCCAGCAGTGACTCGATGGACACTGAAGCTTTCTTT.

The V and J genes are TRBV2 and TRBJ2-7, with D perhaps matching TRBD1 or TRBD2 (5 bases each). The CDR3 is 15 residues long. V was cut by 6 bases and J by 1 base, with 16 bases left in between. Germline V gene data show CDR1 as SNHLY and CDR2 as FYNNEI. CDR3 sequence: CASSLGDPLSYEQYF. In DNA, the CDR3 is TGTGCCAGCAGCTTGGGGGACCCTCTATCCTACGAGCAGTACTTC.

The chain couples TRBV18 to TRBJ1-5, with D perhaps TRBD1 (5 bases). CDR3 size: 15 residues. Germline CDR1 reads KGHSH; CDR2 reads LQKENI. V was pared by 2 bases and J by 4 bases, with 12 bases between. This chain's CDR3 is CASSPTGDGNQPQHF. The CDR3 DNA is TGTGCCAGCTCACCAACCGGGGACGGTAATCAGCCCCAGCATTTT. The whole variable domain, remainder taken from reference TRBV18 and TRBJ1-5, is NAGVMQNPRHLVRRRGQEARLRCSPMKGHSHVYWYRQLPEEGLKFMVYLQKENIIDESGMPKERFSAEFPKEGPSILRIQQVVRGDSAAYFCASSPTGDGNQPQHFGDGTRLSIL.

This clonotype came up a few times. CDR3 loop: CSADKQGNTEAFF. The CDR3, as DNA: TGCAGTGCTGATAAACAGGGGAACACTGAAGCTTTCTTT. The V call is TRBV20-1, the J call TRBJ1-1, with D possibly TRBD1 on 6 matching bases. Germline V gene lookup returns CDR1 DFQATT and CDR2 SNEGSKA (reference sequence). The CDR3 runs 13 residues. V was clipped by 5 bases and J by 1 base, with 11 bases between them.

This clonotype appeared a few times. The chain is built from TRBV10-3 and TRBJ2-7, with D possibly matching TRBD2 (5 bases). Per germline, CDR1 ENHRY and CDR2 SYGVKD. CDR3 length: 13 amino acids. With 11 bases removed from V and 3 bases from J, the gap between germline ends came to 17 bases. The CDR3 region is CASTLGNDYEQYF. The CDR3 DNA sequence: TGTGCCTCGACACTAGGGAATGACTACGAGCAGTACTTC.

The V gene is TRBV5-5, the J gene TRBJ2-5; 9 bases map to TRBD1. V shed 4 bases and J 2 bases; nucleotides not matched to a gene: 12. Per germline, CDR1 SGHKS and CDR2 YYEKEE (reference sequence). The CDR3 runs to 17 residues. The CDR3 is CASSPESDRGIQETQYF. CDR3 in DNA: TGTGCCAGCAGCCCTGAATCCGACAGGGGGATACAAGAGACCCAGTACTTC. Based on the CDR3 plus reference TRBV5-5 and TRBJ2-5, the full variable domain is DAGVTQSPTHLIKTRGQQVTLRCSPISGHKSVSWYQQVLGQGPQFIFQYYEKEERGRGNFPDRFSARQFPNYSSELNVNALLLGDSALYLCASSPESDRGIQETQYFGPGTRLLVL.

The chain uses TRBV20-1 and TRBJ1-1; TRBD1 might be the D (6 bases). Germline V CDR1 and CDR2: DFQATT, SNEGSKA (reference sequence). The V end was cut by 6 bases, the J end by 10 bases, with 15 bases between. The CDR3 contains 11 residues. In nucleotides, the CDR3 is TGCAGTGCACCGACAGGTGGCTTAGCTTTCTTT. It codes for CSAPTGGLAFF.

The chain is built from TRBV20-1 and TRBJ2-5; 8 positions match TRBD2. Germline V gene data show CDR1 as DFQATT and CDR2 as SNEGSKA (reference sequence). V shed 5 bases and J 9 bases; nucleotides not matched to a gene: 11. The CDR3 totals 13 residues. CDR3 bases: TGCAGTGCTCGCTTGGGACTAGGGCCGGCCCAGTACTTC. Its protein product is CSARLGLGPAQYF.